This section outlines one T cell receptor beta chain sequence together with its context. These data originate in a study of blood T cell repertoires in COVID-19. Between the trimmed V and J ends, which lost 5 bases and 6 bases, there was a span of 5 bases. The CDR3 spans 11 residues. Germline V lookup: CDR1 MNHEY, CDR2 SVGAGI. The assay was immunoSEQ multiplex PCR, and TCRdb's table has in-frame clones only and misses some. The data hold about 430,000 clones, with 88% observed a single time. Participants were aged roughly 18 to 89 years from approximately 24 US areas. Those designated as exposed participants met a COVID-19 case within 2 weeks before study entry.

The sequenced sample was PBMCs or T cells enriched from blood (not recorded which). The origin of this receptor is a woman between 18 and 30 years old who had been exposed to COVID-19. The genes are TRBV6-5 and TRBJ2-1; unclear D gene. CDR3 residues: CASSPGNEQFF. CDR3 coding DNA: TGTGCCAGCAGTCCGGGCAATGAGCAGTTCTTC.